This T cell receptor (beta chain) was profiled in a study of cytomegalovirus exposure and HLA in healthy donors. Findings and limits, study-wide: It was found in a later analysis that first-cohort TCR clusters tended to co-occur in the 120 validation repertoires.

Comments on this clone: Antigen specificity is unknown.

Assay used: immunoSEQ multiplex PCR; TCRdb lists only in-frame clones, some missing. The table records 200,000 to 300,000 clones, roughly 88% of them present only once. This TCR derives from a woman aged 30 to 39 in good health and CMV-seronegative. The sequencing input was PBMCs.

The CDR3 loop is CASSGQLAGSVYNEQFF. The CDR3 DNA sequence: TGTGCCAGCAGTGGCCAACTAGCGGGGTCAGTCTACAATGAGCAGTTCTTC. The chain has TRBV6-1 and TRBJ2-1; 10 nucleotides line up with TRBD2. Germline lookup yields CDR1 MNHNS and CDR2 SASEGT. V trimming: 4 bases; J trimming: 3 bases; junction bases outside the gene matches: 9. The CDR3 consists of 17 residues.